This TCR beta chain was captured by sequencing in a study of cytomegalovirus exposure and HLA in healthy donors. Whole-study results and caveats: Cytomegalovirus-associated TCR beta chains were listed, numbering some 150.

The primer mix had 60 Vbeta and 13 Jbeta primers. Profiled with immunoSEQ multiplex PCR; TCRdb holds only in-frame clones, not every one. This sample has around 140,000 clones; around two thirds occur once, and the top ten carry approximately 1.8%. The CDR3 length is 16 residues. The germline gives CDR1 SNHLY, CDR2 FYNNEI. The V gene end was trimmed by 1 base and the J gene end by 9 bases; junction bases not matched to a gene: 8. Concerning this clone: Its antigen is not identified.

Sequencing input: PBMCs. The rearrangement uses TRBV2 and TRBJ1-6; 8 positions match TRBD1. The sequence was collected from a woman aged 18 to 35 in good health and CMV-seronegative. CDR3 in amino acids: CASSEGQGAFRSPLHF. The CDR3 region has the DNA TGTGCCAGCAGTGAAGGGCAGGGGGCGTTTCGTTCACCCCTCCACTTT.